One and the same sample provided the 28 T cell receptor beta chains below, sequenced in a study of blood T cell repertoires in COVID-19. Only in-frame clones appear in the TCRdb table, and some are missing; sequencing was by immunoSEQ multiplex PCR. The data show about 180,000 clones, with roughly four fifths seen just once and 1.5% to 1.9% held by the top ten. Sample: peripheral blood. These receptors all come from a human donor in a cohort sampled during active COVID-19.

J is TRBJ1-2 and V is TRBV6-1; the match to TRBD1 covers 7 bases. V was pared by 4 bases and J by 8 bases, with 16 bases of the junction left unmatched. Germline CDR1 and CDR2: MNHNS and SASEGT. This CDR3 region has 16 residues. The CDR3 protein is CASSVSSGAAGGGYTF. CDR3 sequence (DNA): TGTGCCAGCAGTGTCTCAAGTGGGGCGGCAGGGGGGGGCTACACCTTC.

As to this clone: Other DNA sequences of this sample code for an identical CDR3. The chain combines TRBV10-3 with TRBJ2-5; D remains ambiguous. Deletions cut 0 bases from V and 4 bases from J, with 3 bases between. The CDR3 is 12 residues long. Germline V gene data show CDR1 as ENHRY and CDR2 as SYGVKD. CDR3: CAISESRETQYF. The DNA of the CDR3 is TGTGCCATCAGTGAGTCCAGAGAGACCCAGTACTTC.

The genes are TRBV7-3 and TRBJ1-6; D is unclear. This CDR3 is 14 amino acids long. Germline V gene data show CDR1 as SGHTA and CDR2 as FQGTGA. Trimming shortened V by 2 bases and J by 6 bases, and 8 bases separated the two germline ends. CDR3 coding DNA: TGTGCCAGCAGCTTAGGGCACAGTAATTCACCCCTCCACTTT. Its protein is CASSLGHSNSPLHF.

This sequence joins TRBV2 and TRBJ2-1; 10 bases align to TRBD2. The CDR3 consists of 13 residues. The V gene's germline CDR1 is SNHLY and CDR2 FYNNEI. With 7 bases clipped from V and 4 bases from J, the junction kept 1 base outside the gene matches. The CDR3 loop is CASKAGGYNEQFF. Here the CDR3 DNA reads TGTGCCAGCAAAGCGGGAGGGTACAATGAGCAGTTCTTC. The full variable domain, in which reference TRBV2 and TRBJ2-1 provide the parts outside the CDR3, is EPEVTQTPSHQVTQMGQEVILRCVPISNHLYFYWYRQILGQKVEFLVSFYNNEISEKSEIFDDQFSVERPDGSNFTLKIRSTKLEDSAMYFCASKAGGYNEQFFGPGTRLTVL.

V is TRBV5-4 and J is TRBJ2-2; 7 bases align to TRBD1. Germline trimming cut 3 bases from V and 4 bases from J; bases unmatched to any gene: 0. CDR3 length: 13 amino acids. CDR1 is SGHNT and CDR2 is YYREEE in the germline V gene (reference sequence). This chain's CDR3 is CASSWDSTGELFF. The CDR3 coding sequence is TGTGCCAGCAGCTGGGACAGCACCGGGGAGCTGTTTTTT.

The chain links TRBV19 to TRBJ1-4, with 7 positions matching TRBD1. This CDR3 is 14 amino acids long. J was trimmed by 9 bases and V by 6 bases; bases with no gene match: 10. Looked up from germline, CDR1 is LNHDA and CDR2 is SQIVND (reference sequence). The CDR3 sequence is CASRNTGEKKKLFF. DNA for the CDR3: TGTGCCAGTAGGAACACAGGGGAGAAGAAAAAACTGTTTTTT. Variable domain in full (rest from reference TRBV19 and TRBJ1-4): DGGITQSPKYLFRKEGQNVTLSCEQNLNHDAMYWYRQDPGQGLRLIYYSQIVNDFQKGDIAEGYSVSREKKESFPLTVTSAQKNPTAFYLCASRNTGEKKKLFFGSGTQLSVL.

V is TRBV19 and J is TRBJ1-5; a possible D gene is TRBD1 (6 bases). From germline, CDR1 is LNHDA and CDR2 SQIVND (reference sequence). Trimming took off 3 bases at V and 3 bases at J, with 9 bases between the two ends. This CDR3 comprises 14 residues. The DNA for the CDR3 is TGTGCCAGTAGTATTTGGGGGCCCAATCAGCCCCAGCATTTT. As protein: CASSIWGPNQPQHF.

This clone appeared a few times. V gene TRBV7-2 combines with J gene TRBJ2-1, with 8 positions matching TRBD1. Germline V gives CDR1 SGHTA, CDR2 FQGNSA. The CDR3 runs 14 residues. V gave up 5 bases and J gave up 3 bases; unmatched junction bases: 3. In DNA form, the CDR3 reads TGTGCCAGCAGCCCGGACAGGGACTACAATGAGCAGTTCTTC. The encoded protein is CASSPDRDYNEQFF.

The chain uses TRBV7-6 and TRBJ2-1; weak D call: TRBD2 (6 bases). The V end was cut by 0 bases, the J end by 3 bases, with 9 bases between. The CDR3 loop spans 15 amino acids. Germline CDR1 and CDR2: SGHVS and FNYEAQ. For the CDR3, the DNA is TGTGCCAGCAGCTTAGCGGTTAGCGGCTACAATGAGCAGTTCTTC. Residues: CASSLAVSGYNEQFF.

The chain has TRBV7-6 and TRBJ1-6, with a weak D call TRBD1 (5 bases). The CDR3 spans 17 residues. Trimming removed 0 bases from V and 4 bases from J, with 13 bases in between. Germline assignment: CDR1 SGHVS and CDR2 FNYEAQ. The CDR3 sequence is CASSLAHSAGYNSPLHF. CDR3 sequence (DNA): TGTGCCAGCAGCTTAGCGCATTCGGCAGGGTATAATTCACCCCTCCACTTT. The complete variable domain, with remaining parts taken from reference TRBV7-6 and TRBJ1-6, reads GAGVSQSPRYKVTKRGQDVALRCDPISGHVSLYWYRQALGQGPEFLTYFNYEAQQDKSGLPNDRFSAERPEGSISTLTIQRTEQRDSAMYRCASSLAHSAGYNSPLHFGNGTRLTVT.

The chain uses TRBV19 and TRBJ1-1; 7 bases agree with TRBD1. V dropped 5 bases and J dropped 0; count of bases not matched to a gene: 9. The CDR3 length is 16 residues. The germline gives CDR1 LNHDA, CDR2 SQIVND (reference sequence). DNA of the CDR3: TGTGCCAGTAGTTGGGACAGCCAGCCCCTGAACACTGAAGCTTTCTTT. It specifies CASSWDSQPLNTEAFF.

The chain uses TRBV6-2 or TRBV6-3 and TRBJ1-2; perhaps TRBD1 as D (5 bases). V lost 0 bases and J 8 bases, leaving 13 bases between the germline ends. Germline lookup yields CDR1 MNHEY and CDR2 SVGEGT. This CDR3 has 14 residues. The CDR3: CASSYSGPTGGYTF. The CDR3 DNA follows: TGTGCCAGCAGTTACTCCGGACCAACAGGAGGCTACACCTTC.

The chain recombines TRBV7-6 with TRBJ2-5; D remains unclear. V lost 2 bases and J 5 bases, leaving 12 bases between the germline ends. CDR1 is SGHVS, CDR2 FNYEAQ, per germline. The CDR3 extends over 14 amino acids. CDR3: CASSLRQLGETQYF. Written as DNA, the CDR3 is TGTGCCAGCAGCTTAAGGCAGCTCGGGGAGACCCAGTACTTC.

This clone turned up a few times. V usage is TRBV19 and J usage is TRBJ2-7; TRBD1 matches 9 bases. The CDR3 extends over 14 amino acids. CDR1 and CDR2 from the germline V gene are LNHDA and SQIVND (reference sequence). Trimming cost V 6 bases and J 5 bases; bases outside gene matches: 8. The CDR3 DNA reads TGTGCCAGTAGCGGGACAGGGCAGCCTCACGAGCAGTACTTC. Its translation: CASSGTGQPHEQYF.

Regarding this clone: At the DNA level, this CDR3 is encoded by other sequences in the same sample as well. This chain uses TRBV9 with TRBJ1-2; the D gene is possibly TRBD1 (5 bases). V was clipped by 2 bases and J by 6 bases, with 11 bases between them. This CDR3 region has 13 residues. Germline CDR1 reads SGDLS; CDR2 reads YYNGEE. CDR3 protein: CASSVGQGDGYTF. CDR3 sequence (DNA): TGTGCCAGCAGCGTCGGGCAGGGTGATGGCTACACCTTC.

This clone was seen just once. The chain joins TRBV14 to TRBJ2-7, with no clear D. Germline V CDR1 and CDR2: SGHDN, FVKESK. The CDR3 spans 13 residues. Trimming cost V 3 bases and J 0 bases, with 6 bases left between them. The CDR3 nucleotides are TGTGCCAGCAGCCAGACACACTCCTACGAGCAGTACTTC. Translated: CASSQTHSYEQYF.

Comment on this clone: Relative to the germline gene, one junction end is altered; a read error may explain this. The genes are TRBV7-6 and TRBJ2-3; tentative D call: TRBD2 (5 bases). The CDR3 length is 15 residues. The germline V gene has CDR1 SGHVS and CDR2 FNYEAQ. This chain's CDR3 is CASSFGSGVTNTQYF. CDR3 DNA sequence: TGTGCCAGCAGCTTCGGCAGCGGTGTCACAAATACGCAGTATTTT.

The gene calls are TRBV7-9 and TRBJ2-7; TRBD1 matches at 9 bases. CDR1 and CDR2 (germline): SEHNR, FQNEAQ (reference sequence). The CDR3 is 16 residues long. Germline trimming cut 5 bases from V and 4 bases from J; bases unmatched to any gene: 12. CDR3 in DNA: TGTGCCAGCAGCAGAACTCAGGGACAGGGCCCATACGAGCAGTACTTC. This sequence encodes CASSRTQGQGPYEQYF. The full variable domain, completed using reference TRBV7-9 and TRBJ2-7, is DTGVSQNPRHKITKRGQNVTFRCDPISEHNRLYWYRQTLGQGPEFLTYFQNEAQLEKSRLLSDRFSAERPKGSFSTLEIQRTEQGDSAMYLCASSRTQGQGPYEQYFGPGTRLTVT.

V is TRBV27 and J is TRBJ2-1; TRBD2 matches at 7 bases. J was trimmed by 0 bases and V by 3 bases; bases with no gene match: 2. The CDR3 length is 15 residues. Germline V CDR1 and CDR2: MNHEY, SMNVEV (reference sequence). CDR3 region: CASSFGLDSYNEQFF. CDR3 nucleotide sequence: TGTGCCAGCAGTTTTGGACTAGACTCCTACAATGAGCAGTTCTTC.

The chain is built from TRBV7-2 and TRBJ1-2, with 10 nucleotides matching TRBD1. The germline V gene has CDR1 SGHTA and CDR2 FQGNSA. This CDR3 comprises 15 residues. Trimming removed 1 base from V and 3 bases from J; junction bases left unmatched: 2. CDR3 DNA sequence: TGTGCCAGCAGCTTAGTGGGGACAGGGGACTATGGCTACACCTTC. Amino acid sequence: CASSLVGTGDYGYTF.

The rearrangement links TRBV25-1 to TRBJ1-3; D unclear. The CDR3 spans 16 residues. The germline gives CDR1 MGHDK, CDR2 SYGVNS. The V end was cut by 2 bases, the J end by 1 base, with 12 bases between. CDR3 amino acids: CASSEGTLGSGNTIYF. The CDR3 nucleotides read TGTGCCAGCAGTGAAGGTACCCTCGGGTCTGGAAACACCATATATTTT.

The table lists this clone with a few counts. The chain recombines TRBV28 with TRBJ1-4; D might be TRBD1 (6 bases). Deletions cut 4 bases from V and 6 bases from J, with 12 bases between. The CDR3 is made up of 14 amino acids. Germline V gene data show CDR1 as MDHEN and CDR2 as SYDVKM. The CDR3 here is CASSSGDMYEKLFF. CDR3 coding DNA: TGTGCCAGCAGTTCCGGGGACATGTATGAAAAACTGTTTTTT.

The chain employs TRBV11-2 and TRBJ2-7; D possibly corresponds to TRBD1 (6 bases). The CDR3 extends over 16 amino acids. The V and J ends lost 5 bases and 0 bases respectively, with 17 bases between them. Germline V gene lookup returns CDR1 SGHAT and CDR2 FQNNGV. The CDR3: CASSLGSTGVSYEQYF. The CDR3 DNA reads as TGTGCCAGCAGCCTAGGGTCGACAGGCGTCTCCTACGAGCAGTACTTC.

This clone came up a few times. The chain joins TRBV4-3 to TRBJ2-7; 8 bases fit TRBD2. Germline assignment: CDR1 LGHNA and CDR2 YSLEER. This CDR3 is 13 amino acids long. The junction had 2 bases not matched to a gene; V was cut back by 4 bases and J by 3 bases. CDR3 sequence reads: CASSPGGHYEQYF. CDR3 coding DNA: TGCGCCAGCAGCCCGGGAGGGCACTACGAGCAGTACTTC.

Points on this clone: An end of the junction does not agree with germline; a read error may underlie this. The chain couples TRBV7-7 to TRBJ1-5; TRBD1 matches 9 bases. Germline lookup yields CDR1 SSHAT and CDR2 FNYEAQ (reference sequence). CDR3 length: 16 residues. Written as DNA, the CDR3 is TGTGCTAGCAGCTCCCCCGACAGGGGGATCAATCAGCCCCAGCATTTT. Translated: CASSSPDRGINQPQHF.

The chain employs TRBV24-1 and TRBJ2-7; TRBD1 matches 7 bases. Unmatched junction bases numbered 10, after V lost 10 bases and J lost 2 bases. The CDR3 consists of 14 residues. Germline V CDR1 and CDR2: KGHDR, SFDVKD. As DNA, the CDR3 is TGTGCCACTTCCGCCGGACAGGCCCCCTACGAGCAGTACTTC. Its translation is CATSAGQAPYEQYF.

The rearrangement joins TRBV10-3 to TRBJ1-1; D possibly corresponds to TRBD1 (5 bases). The germline V and J ends were trimmed by 3 bases and 10 bases, with 12 bases remaining between them. Germline V gives CDR1 ENHRY, CDR2 SYGVKD. The CDR3 spans 12 residues. The DNA for the CDR3 is TGTGCCATCAGTGACTACATGGGGGGAGCTTTCTTT. Translated: CAISDYMGGAFF.

V and J are TRBV29-1 and TRBJ1-2; D not certain. The CDR3 sequence is 11 residues long. Trimming shortened V by 3 bases and J by 4 bases, and 6 bases separated the two germline ends. CDR1 and CDR2 (germline): SQVTM, ANQGSEA. The CDR3 bases are TGCAGCGTTGAGGGCCTCTATGGCTACACCTTC. As protein: CSVEGLYGYTF.